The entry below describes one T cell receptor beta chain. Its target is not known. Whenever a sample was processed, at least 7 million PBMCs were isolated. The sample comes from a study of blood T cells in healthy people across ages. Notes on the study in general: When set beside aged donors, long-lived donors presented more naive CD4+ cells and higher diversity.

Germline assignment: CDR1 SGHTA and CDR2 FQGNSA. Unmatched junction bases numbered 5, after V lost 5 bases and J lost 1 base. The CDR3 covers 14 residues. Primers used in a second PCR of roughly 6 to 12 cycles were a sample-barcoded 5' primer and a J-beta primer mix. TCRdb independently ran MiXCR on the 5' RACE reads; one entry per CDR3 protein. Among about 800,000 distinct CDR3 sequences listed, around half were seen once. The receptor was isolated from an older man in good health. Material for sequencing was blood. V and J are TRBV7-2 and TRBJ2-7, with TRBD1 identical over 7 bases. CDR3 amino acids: CASSISGQSYEQYF. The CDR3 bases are TGTGCCAGCAGCATATCGGGACAGTCCTACGAGCAGTACTTC.